The rows below give T cell receptor beta chains drawn from one sample of a study of T-cell memory formation after mild COVID-19. TCRdb passed the 5' RACE reads through MiXCR, listing each CDR3 protein once. Among 580,000 or so distinct CDR3 sequences listed, 15% to 20% were seen once. Sequences were obtained from PBMCs or a T cell subset sorted from them (not recorded which). These receptors were obtained from an adult woman who had mild COVID-19 (a few samples of this study predate the infection). Cell type and time point are not known. The CDR3 runs from the conserved cysteine through the conserved F or W. Each record gives: CDR3 DNA, CDR3 protein, D gene, V gene, J gene, clone size. The D gene is left open where the match is weak. Clone size, where shown, is once, few, many, or a class for clones that have expanded.

DNA: TGTGCCAGCAGTTACTTCGGGACTAGCGGAAACAATGAGCAGTTCTTC
CDR3: CASSYFGTSGNNEQFF
D: TRBD2
V: TRBV12-3/TRBV12-4
J: TRBJ2-1
size: many

DNA: TGCAGTGCTAGTGGTGGGCTGAACACTGAAGCTTTCTTT
CDR3: CSASGGLNTEAFF
D: .
V: TRBV20-1
J: TRBJ1-1
size: many

DNA: TGCAGTGCCAGACAGTGGGGGGCTTTCTTT
CDR3: CSARQWGAFF
D: .
V: TRBV20-1
J: TRBJ1-1
size: .

DNA: TGTGCCAGCTCACCAAGGACCCTAGTTGGGAGTAATGAAAAACTGTTTTTT
CDR3: CASSPRTLVGSNEKLFF
D: .
V: TRBV18
J: TRBJ1-4
size: .

DNA: TGTGCCACCAGTAGCCCGAGCGGGACGAGCAATCAGCCCCAGCATTTT
CDR3: CATSSPSGTSNQPQHF
D: .
V: TRBV24-1
J: TRBJ1-5
size: .

DNA: TGTGCCAGCTCGCGAATCGGGGATGAGCAGTTCTTC
CDR3: CASSRIGDEQFF
D: .
V: TRBV27
J: TRBJ2-1
size: .

DNA: TGCAGCGTACAGGGATCATGGGCTAACTATGGCTACACCTTC
CDR3: CSVQGSWANYGYTF
D: .
V: TRBV29-1
J: TRBJ1-2
size: .

DNA: TGTGCCAGCAGCTTCCTAGCGAGTTACAATGAGCAGTTCTTC
CDR3: CASSFLASYNEQFF
D: .
V: TRBV7-9
J: TRBJ2-1
size: few

DNA: TGTGCCAGCAGCCTCGGTTTGGGGGACACCGGGGAGCTGTTTTTT
CDR3: CASSLGLGDTGELFF
D: .
V: TRBV7-3
J: TRBJ2-2
size: many

DNA: TGTGCCAGCAGGTTCGGGAGGAATGAGCAGTTCTTC
CDR3: CASRFGRNEQFF
D: TRBD2
V: TRBV28
J: TRBJ2-1
size: few

DNA: TGTGCCAGCAGACCAGACACCGGGACCCAGATATCGTTCTTT
CDR3: CASRPDTGTQISFF
D: .
V: TRBV6-2/TRBV6-3
J: TRBJ1-1
size: few

DNA: TGTGCCTGGAGTCGAGGCACCGGGGAGCTGTTTTTT
CDR3: CAWSRGTGELFF
D: .
V: TRBV30
J: TRBJ2-2
size: .

DNA: TGTGCCAGCAGCTTGGTTCAGGTTAGCACAGATACGCAGTATTTT
CDR3: CASSLVQVSTDTQYF
D: .
V: TRBV5-6
J: TRBJ2-3
size: few

DNA: TGTGCCAGCAGCCTTCGACAGAACACCGGGGAGCTGTTTTTT
CDR3: CASSLRQNTGELFF
D: .
V: TRBV7-3
J: TRBJ2-2
size: many

DNA: TGTGCCAGCCGCACGCCTGGGACCGGGGAGCTGTTTTTT
CDR3: CASRTPGTGELFF
D: .
V: TRBV18
J: TRBJ2-2
size: few

DNA: TGTGCCAGCAGTTCCGGGGACAGAAGATACATGAACACTGAAGCTTTCTTT
CDR3: CASSSGDRRYMNTEAFF
D: TRBD1
V: TRBV27
J: TRBJ1-1
size: .

DNA: TGTGCTAGCAGCTTGAGTACCCAGGGGGATACGCAGTATTTT
CDR3: CASSLSTQGDTQYF
D: .
V: TRBV7-7
J: TRBJ2-3
size: few

DNA: TGCAGTGCTCCTGGGACAGGCGGGGCAGATACGCAGTATTTT
CDR3: CSAPGTGGADTQYF
D: TRBD1
V: TRBV20-1
J: TRBJ2-3
size: .

DNA: TGCAGTGCTATTAGGTCGAAGGAGACCCAGTACTTC
CDR3: CSAIRSKETQYF
D: .
V: TRBV20-1
J: TRBJ2-5
size: .

DNA: TGTGCCAGCAGTTTGGAACCGGGGAATGAGCAGTTCTTC
CDR3: CASSLEPGNEQFF
D: .
V: TRBV6-5
J: TRBJ2-1
size: few

DNA: TGCGCCAGCAGCCAAGCCGGGGGGAACAATGAGCAGTTCTTC
CDR3: CASSQAGGNNEQFF
D: TRBD2
V: TRBV4-1
J: TRBJ2-1
size: many

DNA: TGTGCCAGCATTCTCTCCGGGACAGAGGCAGATACGCAGTATTTT
CDR3: CASILSGTEADTQYF
D: TRBD1
V: TRBV12-3/TRBV12-4
J: TRBJ2-3
size: .

DNA: TGCAGTGCACCACTAGCGGGCGAACACAAAAACATTCAGTACTTC
CDR3: CSAPLAGEHKNIQYF
D: TRBD2
V: TRBV20-1
J: TRBJ2-4
size: .

DNA: TGTGCCAGCAGCTTTCAACCTCGGACGGATGAGCAGTTCTTC
CDR3: CASSFQPRTDEQFF
D: .
V: TRBV11-2
J: TRBJ2-1
size: .

DNA: TGTGCCACCCGGGCGGGTTTTAACACTGAAGCTTTCTTT
CDR3: CATRAGFNTEAFF
D: .
V: TRBV12-3/TRBV12-4
J: TRBJ1-1
size: .

DNA: TGTGCCAGCAGCCTAGCAGGGACAGGGAACCAAGAGACCCAGTACTTC
CDR3: CASSLAGTGNQETQYF
D: TRBD1
V: TRBV7-2
J: TRBJ2-5
size: .

DNA: TGTGCCAGCAGTGTACCGGGGACTAGCGGAGGCTACGAGCAGTACTTC
CDR3: CASSVPGTSGGYEQYF
D: TRBD2
V: TRBV28
J: TRBJ2-7
size: .

DNA: TGTGCCAGCAGGGGGGTCAGCTCCTACAATGAGCAGTTCTTC
CDR3: CASRGVSSYNEQFF
D: .
V: TRBV6-2/TRBV6-3
J: TRBJ2-1
size: few

DNA: TGTGCCAGCAGGTTGGGACCGCAAGAGACCCAGTACTTC
CDR3: CASRLGPQETQYF
D: .
V: TRBV7-9
J: TRBJ2-5
size: .

DNA: TGTGCCAGCAGCCGCCCCGGATTGGGGTTTGAAGCTTTCTTT
CDR3: CASSRPGLGFEAFF
D: .
V: TRBV3-1
J: TRBJ1-1
size: few

DNA: TGTGCCAGCAGTTATTTAGGGGTGAACACTGAAGCTTTCTTT
CDR3: CASSYLGVNTEAFF
D: .
V: TRBV6-6
J: TRBJ1-1
size: few

DNA: TGCAGCGGTGGACAGGGGGTCGCCGGGGAGCTGTTTTTT
CDR3: CSGGQGVAGELFF
D: TRBD1
V: TRBV29-1
J: TRBJ2-2
size: many

DNA: TGTGCCAGCAGCTCAGTACCGGGACAGGGACGTACCGGGGAGCTGTTTTTT
CDR3: CASSSVPGQGRTGELFF
D: TRBD1
V: TRBV7-9
J: TRBJ2-2
size: few

DNA: TGCGCCAGCAGCCTTGGGGTTGAGGGGAGTGAAGCTTTCTTT
CDR3: CASSLGVEGSEAFF
D: .
V: TRBV5-1
J: TRBJ1-1
size: many

DNA: TGCGCCAGCAGCCAAGATTGGGAACTGGGCGGGGGGAGCACAGATACGCAGTATTTT
CDR3: CASSQDWELGGGSTDTQYF
D: TRBD2
V: TRBV4-1
J: TRBJ2-3
size: .

DNA: TGCGCCAGCAGCTTGGGGGGTTCATTCCCGAGCGAAAAACTGTTTTTT
CDR3: CASSLGGSFPSEKLFF
D: .
V: TRBV5-1
J: TRBJ1-4
size: many

DNA: TGTGCCAGCAGCGTTTCCTCCAGGGGGAAGGGCGGAGAGACCCAGTACTTC
CDR3: CASSVSSRGKGGETQYF
D: TRBD1
V: TRBV9
J: TRBJ2-5
size: .

DNA: TGTGCCAGCAGTGCTTGGACAGGGGGAAACATTCAGTACTTC
CDR3: CASSAWTGGNIQYF
D: TRBD1
V: TRBV12-3/TRBV12-4
J: TRBJ2-4
size: few

DNA: TGTGCCAGCAGCTGGGGACTAGCGCAGGGCGGGGAGCTGTTTTTT
CDR3: CASSWGLAQGGELFF
D: TRBD2
V: TRBV6-2/TRBV6-3
J: TRBJ2-2
size: many

DNA: TGTGCCAGCTGCCTCGGCGGAGTTGAGCAGTTCTTC
CDR3: CASCLGGVEQFF
D: .
V: TRBV12-3/TRBV12-4
J: TRBJ2-1
size: .

DNA: TGTGCCAGCAGTTGGGCCAGGGGTCAGCCCCAGCATTTT
CDR3: CASSWARGQPQHF
D: .
V: TRBV12-3/TRBV12-4
J: TRBJ1-5
size: .

DNA: TGTGCCAGCAGCTCGGGACTAGACAATGAGCAGTTCTTC
CDR3: CASSSGLDNEQFF
D: TRBD2
V: TRBV7-3
J: TRBJ2-1
size: .

DNA: TGTGCCAGCAGGACCCCCAGCCTACCATGGGTGTTTTTT
CDR3: CASRTPSLPWVFF
D: .
V: TRBV2
J: TRBJ2-2
size: .

DNA: TGTGCCAGCAGTGAAAGTGGACAGTCTGAGCAGTTCTTC
CDR3: CASSESGQSEQFF
D: .
V: TRBV2
J: TRBJ2-1
size: few

DNA: TGTGCCAGCAGCCTGACGGCCGAAACGGAGACCCAGTACTTC
CDR3: CASSLTAETETQYF
D: .
V: TRBV5-6
J: TRBJ2-5
size: .

DNA: TGTGCCATCAGTGAGACCCAGGGAGGCGGTCAGCCCCAGCATTTT
CDR3: CAISETQGGGQPQHF
D: .
V: TRBV10-3
J: TRBJ1-5
size: few